These 6 T cell receptor beta chains were sequenced from one sample in a study of blood T cell repertoires in COVID-19 (dated by TCRdb to about 2020). Libraries were prepared through the immunoSEQ multiplex PCR assay. TCRdb retrieved this table from immuneACCESS and kept in-frame rearrangements only. Not all clones are present; in checked studies, unresolved V genes account for under half, and no reason is known for the remainder. The sample table contains around 110,000 clones; only one count was recorded for approximately 84% of them. The ten top clones hold around 7.6% of the sample. What was sequenced was peripheral blood. These receptor sequences come from a man between 65 and 85 years old with active or convalescent COVID-19.

The rearrangement links TRBV14 to TRBJ2-7; tentatively, D is TRBD1 (6 bases). CDR3 length: 14 amino acids. The V end lost 1 base, the J end lost 4 bases, and 11 bases lay between the germline ends. Germline V gene lookup returns CDR1 SGHDN and CDR2 FVKESK. CDR3 nucleotide sequence: TGTGCCAGCAGCCAAGGCAGGGGTCCGTACGAGCAGTACTTC. This sequence encodes CASSQGRGPYEQYF.

V and J are TRBV3-1 (or the pseudogene TRBV3-2) and TRBJ1-4; a possible D gene is TRBD1 (5 bases). Trimming shortened V by 4 bases and J by 2 bases, and 11 bases separated the two germline ends. Germline V gene sequence: CDR1 LGHDT, CDR2 YNNKEL (reference sequence). This CDR3 has 15 residues. The CDR3 sequence is CASSRGQGTNEKLFF. The CDR3 nucleotides are TGTGCCAGCAGCCGAGGTCAGGGCACTAATGAAAAACTGTTTTTT.

CDR3 bases: TGTGCCAGCAGCTTAGGCGGGGTACGGAACACTGAAGCTTTCTTT. This codes for CASSLGGVRNTEAFF. The chain combines TRBV7-6 with TRBJ1-1; D is ambiguous. CDR1 is SGHVS, CDR2 FNYEAQ, per germline. Trimming shortened V by 1 base and J by 1 base, and 10 bases separated the two germline ends. CDR3 length: 15 amino acids.

The chain links TRBV14 to TRBJ1-1; D is perhaps TRBD1 (5 bases). The CDR3 length is 16 residues. Trimming removed 2 bases at V and 2 bases at J, with 15 bases between. Germline lookup yields CDR1 SGHDN and CDR2 FVKESK. CDR3 nucleotides: TGTGCCAGCAGCCAATCAAGGATAGGGGTAAACACTGAAGCTTTCTTT. Its protein product is CASSQSRIGVNTEAFF.

The gene calls are TRBV5-1 and TRBJ2-1; D is unclear. Germline V gene sequence: CDR1 SGHRS, CDR2 YFSETQ. CDR3 size: 14 residues. V shed 0 bases and J shed 6 bases, with 10 bases lying between them. The CDR3 spells CASSLVPGANEQFF. The CDR3, as DNA: TGCGCCAGCAGCTTGGTGCCCGGAGCCAATGAGCAGTTCTTC. Variable domain in full (rest from reference TRBV5-1 and TRBJ2-1): KAGVTQTPRYLIKTRGQQVTLSCSPISGHRSVSWYQQTPGQGLQFLFEYFSETQRNKGNFPGRFSGRQFSNSRSEMNVSTLELGDSALYLCASSLVPGANEQFFGPGTRLTVL.

The chain links TRBV7-9 to TRBJ2-1; possibly TRBD2 for D (5 bases). V gave up 5 bases and J gave up 6 bases, with 11 bases separating them. CDR1 and CDR2 (germline): SEHNR, FQNEAQ (reference sequence). This CDR3 region has 13 residues. The CDR3 reads CASSERATNEQFF. CDR3 DNA: TGTGCCAGCAGCGAGAGGGCGACCAATGAGCAGTTCTTC. Drawing the rest from reference TRBV7-9 and TRBJ2-1, the complete variable domain is DTGVSQNPRHKITKRGQNVTFRCDPISEHNRLYWYRQTLGQGPEFLTYFQNEAQLEKSRLLSDRFSAERPKGSFSTLEIQRTEQGDSAMYLCASSERATNEQFFGPGTRLTVL.